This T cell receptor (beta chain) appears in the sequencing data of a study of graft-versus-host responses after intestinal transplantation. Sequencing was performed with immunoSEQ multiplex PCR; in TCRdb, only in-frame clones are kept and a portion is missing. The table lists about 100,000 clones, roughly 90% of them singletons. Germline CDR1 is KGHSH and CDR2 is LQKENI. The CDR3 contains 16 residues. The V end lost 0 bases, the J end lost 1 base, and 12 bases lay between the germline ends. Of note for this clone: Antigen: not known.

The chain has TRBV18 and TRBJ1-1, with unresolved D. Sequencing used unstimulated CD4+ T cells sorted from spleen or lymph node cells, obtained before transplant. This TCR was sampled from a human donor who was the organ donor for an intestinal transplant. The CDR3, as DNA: TGTGCCAGCTCACCACCTGAGAAACAGAGGAACACTGAAGCTTTCTTT. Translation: CASSPPEKQRNTEAFF.